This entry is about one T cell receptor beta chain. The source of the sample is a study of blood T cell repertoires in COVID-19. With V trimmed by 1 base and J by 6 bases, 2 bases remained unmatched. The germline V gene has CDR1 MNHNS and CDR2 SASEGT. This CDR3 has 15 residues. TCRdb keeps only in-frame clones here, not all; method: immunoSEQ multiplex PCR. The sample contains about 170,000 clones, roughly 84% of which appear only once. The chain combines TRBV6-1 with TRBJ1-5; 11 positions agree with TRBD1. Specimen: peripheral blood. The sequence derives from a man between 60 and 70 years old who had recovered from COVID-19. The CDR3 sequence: CASSEVGTGGQPQHF. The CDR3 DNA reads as TGTGCCAGCAGTGAAGTGGGGACAGGGGGTCAGCCCCAGCATTTT.